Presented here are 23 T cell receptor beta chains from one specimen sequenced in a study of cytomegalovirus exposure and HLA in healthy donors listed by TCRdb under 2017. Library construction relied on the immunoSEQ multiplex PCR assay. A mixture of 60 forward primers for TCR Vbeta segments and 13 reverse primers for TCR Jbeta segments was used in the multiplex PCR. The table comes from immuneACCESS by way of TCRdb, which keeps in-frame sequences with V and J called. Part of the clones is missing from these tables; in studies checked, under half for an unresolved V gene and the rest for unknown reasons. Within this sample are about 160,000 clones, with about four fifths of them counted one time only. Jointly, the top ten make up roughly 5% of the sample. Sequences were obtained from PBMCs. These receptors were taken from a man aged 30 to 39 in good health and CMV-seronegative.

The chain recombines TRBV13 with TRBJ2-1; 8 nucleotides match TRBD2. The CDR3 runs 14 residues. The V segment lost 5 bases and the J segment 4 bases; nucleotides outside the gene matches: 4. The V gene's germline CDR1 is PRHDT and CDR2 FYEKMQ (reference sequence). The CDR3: CASSPPSGYNEQFF. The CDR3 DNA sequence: TGTGCCAGCAGCCCTCCTAGCGGGTACAATGAGCAGTTCTTC.

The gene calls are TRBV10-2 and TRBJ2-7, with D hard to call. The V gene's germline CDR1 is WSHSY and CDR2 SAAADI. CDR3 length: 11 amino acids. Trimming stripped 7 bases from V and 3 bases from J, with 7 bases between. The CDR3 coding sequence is TGCGCCAGCAACAGAGACTACGAGCAGTACTTC. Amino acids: CASNRDYEQYF.

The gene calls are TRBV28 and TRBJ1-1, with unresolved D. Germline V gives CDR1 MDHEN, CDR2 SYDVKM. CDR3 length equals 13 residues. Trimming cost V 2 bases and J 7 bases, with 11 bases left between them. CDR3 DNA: TGTGCCAGCAGTTTACGGGGAGGAAGTGAAGCTTTCTTT. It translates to CASSLRGGSEAFF.

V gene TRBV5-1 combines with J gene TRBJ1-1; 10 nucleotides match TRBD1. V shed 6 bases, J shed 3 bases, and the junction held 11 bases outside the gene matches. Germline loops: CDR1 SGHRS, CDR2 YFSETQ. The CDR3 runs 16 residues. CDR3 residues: CASTAQTGGAHTEAFF. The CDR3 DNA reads TGCGCCAGCACCGCGCAGACAGGGGGCGCGCACACTGAAGCTTTCTTT.

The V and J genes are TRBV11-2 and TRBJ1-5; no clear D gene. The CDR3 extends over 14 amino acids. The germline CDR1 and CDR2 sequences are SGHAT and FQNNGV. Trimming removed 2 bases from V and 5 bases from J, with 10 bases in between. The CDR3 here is CASSLPEEDQPQHF. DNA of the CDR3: TGTGCCAGCAGCTTACCTGAGGAAGATCAGCCCCAGCATTTT.

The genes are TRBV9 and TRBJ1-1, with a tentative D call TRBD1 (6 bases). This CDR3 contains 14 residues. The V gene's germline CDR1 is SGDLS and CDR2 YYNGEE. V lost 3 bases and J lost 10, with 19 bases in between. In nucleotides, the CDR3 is TGTGCCAGCAGCGCCCGACCCAGCCTAGGGGGAGCTTTCTTT. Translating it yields CASSARPSLGGAFF.

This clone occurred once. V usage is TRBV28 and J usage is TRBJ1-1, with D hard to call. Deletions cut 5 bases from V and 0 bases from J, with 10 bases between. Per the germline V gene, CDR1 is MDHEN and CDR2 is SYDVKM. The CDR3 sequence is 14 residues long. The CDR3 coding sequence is TGTGCCAGCAGTATCCTGACTTTGAACACTGAAGCTTTCTTT. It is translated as CASSILTLNTEAFF.

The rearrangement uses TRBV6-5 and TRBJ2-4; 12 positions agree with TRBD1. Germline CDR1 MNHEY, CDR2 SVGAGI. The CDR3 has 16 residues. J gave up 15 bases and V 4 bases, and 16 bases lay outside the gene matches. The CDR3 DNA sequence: TGTGCCAGCAGTTCGGGACAGGGGGCGGATGATTCCGTTTGGTACTTC. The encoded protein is CASSSGQGADDSVWYF.

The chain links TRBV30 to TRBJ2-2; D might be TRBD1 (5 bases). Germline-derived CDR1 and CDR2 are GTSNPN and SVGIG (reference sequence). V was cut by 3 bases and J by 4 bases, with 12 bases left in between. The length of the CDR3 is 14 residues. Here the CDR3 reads CAWRDSSFTGELFF. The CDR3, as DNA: TGTGCCTGGAGAGACAGCTCTTTCACCGGGGAGCTGTTTTTT.

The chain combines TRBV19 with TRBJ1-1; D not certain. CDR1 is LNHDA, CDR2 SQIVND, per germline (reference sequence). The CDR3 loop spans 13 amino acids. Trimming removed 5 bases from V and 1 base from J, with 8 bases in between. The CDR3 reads CASSLVENTEAFF. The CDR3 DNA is TGTGCCAGTAGTTTGGTAGAGAACACTGAAGCTTTCTTT.

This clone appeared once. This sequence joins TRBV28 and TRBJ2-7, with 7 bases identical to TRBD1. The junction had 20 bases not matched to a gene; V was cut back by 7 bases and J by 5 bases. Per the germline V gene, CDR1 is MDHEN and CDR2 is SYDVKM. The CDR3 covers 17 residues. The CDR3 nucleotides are TGTGCCAGCAACAACCGGGACAGTTATAGGCCGATGAACGAGCAGTACTTC. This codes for CASNNRDSYRPMNEQYF.

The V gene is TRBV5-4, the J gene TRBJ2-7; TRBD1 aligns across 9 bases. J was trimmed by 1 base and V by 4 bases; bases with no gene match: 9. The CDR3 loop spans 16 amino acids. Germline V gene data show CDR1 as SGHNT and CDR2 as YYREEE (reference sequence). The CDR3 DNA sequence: TGTGCCAGCAGCGCATTTGGACAGGGGTTATCCTACGAGCAGTACTTC. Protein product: CASSAFGQGLSYEQYF.

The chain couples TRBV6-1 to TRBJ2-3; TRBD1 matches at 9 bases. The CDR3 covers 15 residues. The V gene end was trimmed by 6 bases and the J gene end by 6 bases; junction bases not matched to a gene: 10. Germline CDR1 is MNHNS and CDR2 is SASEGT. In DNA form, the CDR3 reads TGTGCCAGCAGCCCGGCCCGGGACAGGGAGGATACGCAGTATTTT. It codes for CASSPARDREDTQYF.

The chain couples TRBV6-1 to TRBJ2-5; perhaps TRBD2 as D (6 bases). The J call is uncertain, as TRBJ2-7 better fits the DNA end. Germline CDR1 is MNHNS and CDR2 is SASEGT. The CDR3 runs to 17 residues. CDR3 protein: CASSEPSNTGGRYEQYF. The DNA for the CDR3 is TGTGCCAGCAGTGAACCGAGTAACACCGGGGGACGCTACGAGCAGTACTTC.

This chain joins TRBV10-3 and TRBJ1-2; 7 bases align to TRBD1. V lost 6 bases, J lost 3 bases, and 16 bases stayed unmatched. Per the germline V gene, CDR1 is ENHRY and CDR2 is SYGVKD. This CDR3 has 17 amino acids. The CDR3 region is CAIREDRPTSYDYGYTF. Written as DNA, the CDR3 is TGTGCCATCAGAGAGGACAGGCCCACCTCGTATGACTATGGCTACACCTTC.

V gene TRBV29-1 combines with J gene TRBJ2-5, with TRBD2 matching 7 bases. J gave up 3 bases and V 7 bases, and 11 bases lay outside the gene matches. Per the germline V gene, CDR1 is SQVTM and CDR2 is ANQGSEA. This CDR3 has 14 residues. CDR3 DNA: TGCAGCGCTAATGGGAGGGGTCAGAAAGAGACCCAGTACTTC. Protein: CSANGRGQKETQYF.

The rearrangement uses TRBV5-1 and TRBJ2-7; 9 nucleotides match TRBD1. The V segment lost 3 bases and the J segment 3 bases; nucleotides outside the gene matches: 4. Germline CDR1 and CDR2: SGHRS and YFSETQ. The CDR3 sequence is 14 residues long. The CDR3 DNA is TGCGCCAGCAGCTGGACAGGGGTCAACTACGAGCAGTACTTC. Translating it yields CASSWTGVNYEQYF.

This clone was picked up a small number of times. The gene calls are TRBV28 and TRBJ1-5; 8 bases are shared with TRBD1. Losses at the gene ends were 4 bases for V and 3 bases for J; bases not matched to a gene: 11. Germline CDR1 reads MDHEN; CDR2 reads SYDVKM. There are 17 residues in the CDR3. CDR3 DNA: TGTGCCAGCAGTTCTCTCTCCGGGACAGGCAACAATCAGCCCCAGCATTTT. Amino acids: CASSSLSGTGNNQPQHF.

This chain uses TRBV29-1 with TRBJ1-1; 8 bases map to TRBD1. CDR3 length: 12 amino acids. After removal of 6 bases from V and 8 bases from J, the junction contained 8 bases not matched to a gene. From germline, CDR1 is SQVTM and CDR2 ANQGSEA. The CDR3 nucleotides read TGCAGCGTGAACAGGGGGTCGGTAGAAGCTTTCTTT. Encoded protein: CSVNRGSVEAFF.

DNA of the CDR3: TGTGCCAGCAGCTTACAGGGGAGCTATGGCTACACCTTC. Amino acids: CASSLQGSYGYTF. The rearrangement joins TRBV7-2 to TRBJ1-2; maybe TRBD1 (6 bases). CDR3 length equals 13 residues. V was trimmed by 2 bases and J by 4 bases, leaving 8 bases between them. Per germline, CDR1 SGHTA and CDR2 FQGNSA.

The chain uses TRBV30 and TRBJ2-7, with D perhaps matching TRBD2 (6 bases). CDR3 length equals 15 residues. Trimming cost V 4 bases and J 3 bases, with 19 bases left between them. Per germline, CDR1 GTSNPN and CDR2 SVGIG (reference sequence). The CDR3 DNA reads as TGTGCCTGGACCGGGACCGGGACGGAGGGCTACGAGCAGTACTTC. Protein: CAWTGTGTEGYEQYF.

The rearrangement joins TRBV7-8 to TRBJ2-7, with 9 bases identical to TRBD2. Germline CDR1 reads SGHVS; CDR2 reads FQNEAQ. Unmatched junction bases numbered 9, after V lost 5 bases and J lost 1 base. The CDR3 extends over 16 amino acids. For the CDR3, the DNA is TGTGCCAGCAGCCCCCACAGCGGGGGGCCGTCCTACGAGCAGTACTTC. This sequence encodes CASSPHSGGPSYEQYF.

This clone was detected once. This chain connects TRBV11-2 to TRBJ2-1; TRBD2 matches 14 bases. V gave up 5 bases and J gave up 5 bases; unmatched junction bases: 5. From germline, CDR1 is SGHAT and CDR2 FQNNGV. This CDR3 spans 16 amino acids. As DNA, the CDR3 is TGTGCCAGCAGCGATCCGGGACTAGCGGGAGACAATGAGCAGTTCTTC. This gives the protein CASSDPGLAGDNEQFF.